The 17 T cell receptor beta chains below all came from one sample that was sequenced in a study of shared clonotypes between healthy human individuals. Repertoires were generated with immunoSEQ multiplex PCR, while TCRdb's copy carries only in-frame clones and drops some. The sample holds about 1.5 million clones, nearly 99% seen once. Sample: naive CD4+ T cells sorted from blood. Subset specified: CD45RA+ positively selected. The receptors stem from a man aged 25-40 years in good health.

The chain has TRBV4-3 and TRBJ2-1; 9 bases are a match to TRBD1. The CDR3 loop spans 17 amino acids. The J segment lost 12 bases and the V segment lost 0 bases, leaving 15 bases of the junction unmatched. Germline CDR1 LGHNA, CDR2 YSLEER. The CDR3 bases are TGCGCCAGCAGCCAAGATTTGGGACAGGGCACAATTATGAGGCAGTTCTTC. This sequence encodes CASSQDLGQGTIMRQFF.

The rearrangement joins TRBV5-1 to TRBJ2-7; tentatively, D is TRBD2 (5 bases). From germline, CDR1 is SGHRS and CDR2 YFSETQ. V shed 4 bases and J shed 1 base, with 12 bases lying between them. The CDR3 consists of 14 residues. The CDR3 sequence: CASSPIASSYEQYF. The CDR3 DNA reads TGCGCCAGCAGCCCCATAGCGTCTTCCTACGAGCAGTACTTC.

This chain joins TRBV28 and TRBJ2-4, with a weak D call TRBD2 (5 bases). The V gene's germline CDR1 is MDHEN and CDR2 SYDVKM. CDR3 length: 15 residues. V lost 4 bases and J lost 1, with 11 bases in between. CDR3 coding DNA: TGTGCCAGCAGTTCTGAAGAGGGCGCCAAAAACATTCAGTACTTC. Translating gives CASSSEEGAKNIQYF.

The chain links TRBV7-9 to TRBJ2-3, with D perhaps matching TRBD1 or TRBD2 (6 bases each). Germline loops: CDR1 SEHNR, CDR2 FQNEAQ (reference sequence). Trimming stripped 5 bases from V and 2 bases from J, with 14 bases between. The CDR3 loop spans 15 amino acids. In DNA form, the CDR3 reads TGTGCCAGCAGCCTTGCGGGACAAGCCACAGATACGCAGTATTTT. Protein: CASSLAGQATDTQYF.

This chain uses TRBV7-2 with TRBJ2-5; D gene ambiguous. The CDR3 consists of 12 residues. Trimming stripped 1 base from V and 5 bases from J, with 5 bases between. Germline V lookup: CDR1 SGHTA, CDR2 FQGNSA. The CDR3, as DNA: TGTGCCAGCAGCTTAGACGTCGAGACCCAGTACTTC. Its translation: CASSLDVETQYF.

V gene TRBV6-5 combines with J gene TRBJ1-3; TRBD1 is a possible D gene (5 bases). Germline-derived CDR1 and CDR2 are MNHEY and SVGAGI. This CDR3 comprises 15 residues. The V end lost 4 bases, the J end lost 4 bases, and 14 bases lay between the germline ends. In DNA, the CDR3 is TGTGCCAGCAGTTTTGGACAAGACTTAGGAAACACCATATATTTT. It encodes CASSFGQDLGNTIYF.

This clone appeared once. Germline and junction disagree at one end, which may indicate a read error. The same CDR3 also results from other DNA sequences found in this sample. The chain couples TRBV7-7 to TRBJ2-6; perhaps TRBD1 as D (6 bases). This CDR3 is built from 15 residues. Germline CDR1 and CDR2: SSHAT and FNYEAQ (reference sequence). CDR3 protein: CASSLGGPGANVLTF. The CDR3 nucleotides are TGTGCTAGCAGCTTAGGGGGTCCAGGGGCCAACGTCCTGACTTTC.

CDR3 residues: CASSSQGPNTGELFF. The CDR3, as DNA: TGTGCCAGCAGTAGCCAGGGTCCGAACACCGGGGAGCTGTTTTTT. The rearrangement joins TRBV2 to TRBJ2-2; tentative D call: TRBD1 (5 bases). Germline CDR1 is SNHLY and CDR2 is FYNNEI. Trimming stripped 5 bases from V and 0 bases from J, with 10 bases between. The CDR3 sequence is 15 residues long.

Remarks on this clone: This specimen includes other DNA sequences encoding the same CDR3. V and J are TRBV7-2 and TRBJ1-3, with TRBD1 identical over 7 bases. The CDR3 is 14 residues long. Germline V lookup: CDR1 SGHTA, CDR2 FQGNSA. The V segment lost 5 bases and the J segment 1 base; nucleotides outside the gene matches: 2. This CDR3 is CASSRQGSGNTIYF. The CDR3 DNA reads as TGTGCCAGCAGCAGACAGGGTTCTGGAAACACCATATATTTT.

This clone was observed a single time. CDR3 DNA: TGTGCCAGCAAACCGGGACTAGCGGGCTATGAGCAGTTCTTC. Encoded protein: CASKPGLAGYEQFF. The chain is built from TRBV6-5 and TRBJ2-1, with 12 bases lining up with TRBD2. There are 14 residues in the CDR3. V trimming: 7 bases; J trimming: 8 bases; junction bases outside the gene matches: 6. Per the germline V gene, CDR1 is MNHEY and CDR2 is SVGAGI.

This clone appeared once. The genes are TRBV11-2 and TRBJ2-1, with 10 bases that match TRBD2. The CDR3 has 18 amino acids. The V gene's germline CDR1 is SGHAT and CDR2 FQNNGV. With V trimmed by 2 bases and J by 6 bases, 13 bases remained unmatched. CDR3 in amino acids: CASSLRPTLAGDGNEQFF. The DNA for the CDR3 is TGTGCCAGCAGCTTAAGACCGACCCTAGCGGGAGACGGCAATGAGCAGTTCTTC.

V is TRBV9 and J is TRBJ2-7; TRBD1 or TRBD2 may be the D gene (6 bases each). The CDR3 covers 14 residues. V lost 4 bases to trimming and J lost 3 bases, with 14 bases between them. Germline V CDR1 and CDR2: SGDLS, YYNGEE. CDR3 DNA: TGTGCCAGCAGCCCAAGCGAGGGGGGCTACGAGCAGTACTTC. Amino acid sequence: CASSPSEGGYEQYF.

V gene TRBV27 combines with J gene TRBJ2-7; possibly TRBD1 or TRBD2 for D (5 bases each). CDR1 and CDR2 from the germline V gene are MNHEY and SMNVEV (reference sequence). The V and J ends lost 0 bases and 2 bases respectively, with 14 bases between them. The CDR3 has 16 residues. CDR3 bases: TGTGCCAGCAGTTTATCGGTGAGGGGCACCGCCTACGAGCAGTACTTC. This encodes CASSLSVRGTAYEQYF.

Notes on this clone: Other DNA sequences in the sample encode the same CDR3. The chain is built from TRBV15 and TRBJ2-7; TRBD2 matches 8 bases. The V gene end was trimmed by 2 bases and the J gene end by 4 bases; junction bases not matched to a gene: 1. CDR1 is LNHNV and CDR2 is YYDKDF in the germline V gene (reference sequence). This CDR3 has 13 residues. CDR3 sequence reads: CATSRRGGYEQYF. The CDR3 coding sequence is TGTGCCACCAGCAGACGGGGGGGTTACGAGCAGTACTTC.

The V call is TRBV6-1, the J call TRBJ1-1; D is perhaps TRBD1 (5 bases). V shed 2 bases and J shed 8 bases, with 12 bases lying between them. Germline CDR1 is MNHNS and CDR2 is SASEGT. This CDR3 contains 13 residues. The CDR3 reads CASSESGRVEAFF. In DNA form, the CDR3 reads TGTGCCAGCAGTGAATCCGGCAGGGTGGAAGCTTTCTTT.

Turning to this clone: The same CDR3 is also encoded by other DNA sequences in this sample. The rearrangement uses TRBV10-3 and TRBJ2-1, with D perhaps TRBD2 (5 bases). The V gene lost 4 bases and the J gene lost 4 bases, with 5 bases spanning the gap. CDR3 length: 12 residues. Germline V gene sequence: CDR1 ENHRY, CDR2 SYGVKD. The CDR3 loop is CAISGTYNEQFF. The CDR3 DNA reads as TGTGCCATCAGTGGGACTTACAATGAGCAGTTCTTC.

The chain combines TRBV10-1 with TRBJ2-7; TRBD1 matches at 9 bases. The CDR3 spans 15 residues. Germline V CDR1 and CDR2: WNHNN, SYGVQD (reference sequence). Germline trimming cut 0 bases from V and 3 bases from J; bases unmatched to any gene: 3. CDR3 residues: CASSESRTGDYEQYF. The CDR3 DNA reads TGCGCCAGCAGTGAGTCGAGGACAGGGGACTACGAGCAGTACTTC.